Following are 20 T cell receptor beta chains from one sample sequenced in a study of blood T cells in healthy people across ages. Using a J-beta primer mix together with a sample-barcoded 5' primer, a second PCR was run for roughly 6 to 12 cycles. TCRdb analysed the 5' RACE reads with MiXCR anew, one entry per CDR3 protein. The sample lists about 1.4 million distinct CDR3 sequences; roughly 64% were seen once. The sample consisted of blood. The receptors here all came from a man between 18 and 29 years old in good health.

The chain couples TRBV7-6 to TRBJ2-1; 7 bases match TRBD2. The CDR3 extends over 14 amino acids. Trimming at V came to 0 bases and at J to 8 bases, leaving 4 bases not matched to a gene. The germline V gene has CDR1 SGHVS and CDR2 FNYEAQ. The CDR3 region has the DNA TGTGCCAGCAGCTTAGCTAGCGGGTGGGATGAGCAGTTCTTC. It encodes CASSLASGWDEQFF.

This rearrangement joins TRBV9 to TRBJ2-2, with TRBD1 matching over 9 bases. The V segment lost 3 bases and the J segment 0 bases; nucleotides outside the gene matches: 3. This CDR3 has 16 residues. Per the germline V gene, CDR1 is SGDLS and CDR2 is YYNGEE. The CDR3 DNA sequence: TGTGCCAGCAGCGGCGGGACAGGGCCGAACACCGGGGAGCTGTTTTTT. This sequence encodes CASSGGTGPNTGELFF.

In its sample, this clonotype was seen a few times. The chain couples TRBV21-1 to TRBJ2-7. TRBV21-1 is a documented pseudogene. The CDR3 is made up of 14 amino acids. For the CDR3, the DNA is TGTGCCAGCAGCGAAGACAGGGGCTACTACGAGCAGTACTTC. Protein: CASSEDRGYYEQYF.

The rearrangement links TRBV5-5 to TRBJ2-4, with TRBD1 identical over 7 bases. Gene TRBJ2-7 matches the end of the DNA better, so the J call may be wrong. CDR3 length: 13 amino acids. Germline CDR1 reads SGHKS; CDR2 reads YYEKEE (reference sequence). Here the CDR3 DNA reads TGTGCCAGCAGCGCAGACAGGGACCACGAGCAGTACTTC. Translated: CASSADRDHEQYF.

A few counts support this clonotype. The chain employs TRBV29-1 and TRBJ2-7; 7 positions match TRBD1. This CDR3 region has 12 residues. The germline V gene encodes CDR1 SQVTM and CDR2 ANQGSEA. The J segment lost 7 bases and the V segment lost 6 bases, leaving 9 bases of the junction unmatched. The CDR3 reads CSVLKGAWEQYF. CDR3 nucleotide sequence: TGCAGCGTCCTAAAGGGGGCCTGGGAGCAGTACTTC.

V usage is TRBV27 and J usage is TRBJ2-1; the D call may be TRBD1 or TRBD2 (6 bases each). The V gene lost 9 bases and the J gene lost 9 bases, with 18 bases spanning the gap. This CDR3 is built from 13 residues. Germline V gene lookup returns CDR1 MNHEY and CDR2 SMNVEV (reference sequence). CDR3 nucleotide sequence: TGTGCCAGTGAGATAGTAGGGGGGAGTGAGCAGTTCTTC. Translation gives CASEIVGGSEQFF.

The chain joins TRBV20-1 to TRBJ2-3; the D is unclear. From germline, CDR1 is DFQATT and CDR2 SNEGSKA (reference sequence). Trimming took off 4 bases at V and 5 bases at J, with 7 bases between the two ends. CDR3 length equals 11 residues. CDR3 loop: CSAIYLDTQYF. CDR3 in DNA: TGCAGTGCTATATATCTAGATACGCAGTATTTT.

This clonotype has just a few counts. V usage is TRBV10-3 and J usage is TRBJ2-1, with 7 positions matching TRBD1. This CDR3 comprises 18 residues. Germline assignment: CDR1 ENHRY and CDR2 SYGVKD. J gave up 0 bases and V 2 bases, and 10 bases lay outside the gene matches. As DNA, the CDR3 is TGTGCCATCAGTGAGCCCAACCCCTACAGGGGCTCCTACAATGAGCAGTTCTTC. Translated, it gives CAISEPNPYRGSYNEQFF.

This clonotype was seen a few times. The CDR3 DNA sequence: TGTGCCAGCAGCACCTTCCTAACGGGCAGCGCCTACGAGCAGTACTTC. Translating it yields CASSTFLTGSAYEQYF. This sequence joins TRBV11-2 and TRBJ2-7, with D hard to call. CDR3 length: 16 amino acids. Germline lookup yields CDR1 SGHAT and CDR2 FQNNGV. Trimming took off 5 bases at V and 2 bases at J, with 19 bases between the two ends.

This sequence joins TRBV28 and TRBJ2-1, with 12 bases fitting TRBD2. The CDR3 has 13 residues. Germline V gene data show CDR1 as MDHEN and CDR2 as SYDVKM. V lost 8 bases to trimming and J lost 10 bases; unmatched junction nucleotides: 6. The CDR3: CASRTSGTYEQFF. For the CDR3, the DNA is TGTGCCAGCCGGACTAGCGGGACCTACGAGCAGTTCTTC.

This chain uses TRBV12-5 with TRBJ1-5, with TRBD1 matching over 8 bases. The CDR3 totals 16 residues. V shed 4 bases, J shed 5 bases, and the junction held 10 bases outside the gene matches. Germline-derived CDR1 and CDR2 are LGHNT and FRNRAP. CDR3 nucleotide sequence: TGTGCTAGTGGTTCGGACCAGGGGGCAGTCTATCAGCCCCAGCATTTT. Residues: CASGSDQGAVYQPQHF. The complete variable domain, with remaining parts taken from reference TRBV12-5 and TRBJ1-5, reads DARVTQTPRHKVTEMGQEVTMRCQPILGHNTVFWYRQTMMQGLELLAYFRNRAPLDDSGMPKDRFSAEMPDATLATLKIQPSEPRDSAVYFCASGSDQGAVYQPQHFGDGTRLSIL.

The chain carries TRBV27 and TRBJ2-3, with TRBD2 matching 10 bases. Unmatched junction bases numbered 13, after V lost 4 bases and J lost 6 bases. This CDR3 comprises 17 residues. Germline CDR1 is MNHEY and CDR2 is SMNVEV (reference sequence). The CDR3 DNA sequence: TGTGCCAGCAGTTCAAGCCCACCGGGACTAGCGTCGGATACGCAGTATTTT. Encoded protein: CASSSSPPGLASDTQYF.

This clonotype was detected once. The V and J genes are TRBV4-3 and TRBJ2-3; possibly TRBD1 or TRBD2 for D (6 bases each). CDR1 LGHNA and CDR2 YSLEER come from the germline V gene. The CDR3 spans 18 residues. V shed 5 bases and J shed 2 bases, with 23 bases lying between them. The CDR3 DNA sequence: TGCGCCAGCAGCTCTTCAATGGGGGCGGGGAGAACCACAGATACGCAGTATTTT. The encoded protein is CASSSSMGAGRTTDTQYF.

V is TRBV10-3 and J is TRBJ1-2, with D uncertain. Trimming took 3 bases from V and 4 from J, leaving 18 bases between them. Germline V gives CDR1 ENHRY, CDR2 SYGVKD. This CDR3 spans 16 amino acids. CDR3 bases: TGTGCCATCAGTGACCAGGCGATGCTTCTTGGCTATGGCTACACCTTC. It yields the protein CAISDQAMLLGYGYTF.

This chain connects TRBV5-1 to TRBJ2-2, with unresolved D. CDR1 SGHRS and CDR2 YFSETQ come from the germline V gene. Trimming stripped 0 bases from V and 0 bases from J, with 9 bases between. The CDR3 has 16 amino acids. The CDR3, as DNA: TGCGCCAGCAGCTTGGAGGCAGGACCGAACACCGGGGAGCTGTTTTTT. Translating it yields CASSLEAGPNTGELFF.

The chain carries TRBV3-1 and TRBJ2-2; 8 positions agree with TRBD2. There are 15 residues in the CDR3. CDR1 and CDR2 from the germline V gene are LGHDT and YNNKEL (reference sequence). The ends lost 4 bases at V and 4 bases at J; junction bases unmatched: 5. Here the CDR3 DNA reads TGTGCCAGCAGCCCCGGGAGGGCCGGCACCGGGGAGCTGTTTTTT. It yields the protein CASSPGRAGTGELFF.

This clonotype was detected only a few times. V is TRBV6-2 or TRBV6-3 and J is TRBJ2-1; D ambiguous. Germline V gene sequence: CDR1 MNHEY, CDR2 SVGEGT. The CDR3 extends over 13 amino acids. Trimming removed 6 bases from V and 0 bases from J, with 6 bases in between. The CDR3: CASRVSSYNEQFF. The CDR3 nucleotides read TGTGCCAGCAGAGTAAGCTCCTACAATGAGCAGTTCTTC.

This clonotype was seen a few times. The rearrangement uses TRBV29-1 and TRBJ2-7; D not certain. Germline V gene data show CDR1 as SQVTM and CDR2 as ANQGSEA. V was cut by 3 bases and J by 2 bases, with 14 bases left in between. The CDR3 spans 14 residues. CDR3 nucleotide sequence: TGCAGCGTTGAGGCCGACAATGGAGCCTACGAGCAGTACTTC. Protein product: CSVEADNGAYEQYF.

This chain links TRBV29-1 with TRBJ2-5; TRBD1 aligns across 8 bases. V dropped 2 bases and J dropped 5; count of bases not matched to a gene: 4. CDR3 size: 13 residues. Germline-derived CDR1 and CDR2 are SQVTM and ANQGSEA. The CDR3 sequence is CSVEPGGRETQYF. CDR3 coding DNA: TGCAGCGTTGAACCAGGGGGCCGGGAGACCCAGTACTTC. The full variable domain, with the rest looked up from reference TRBV29-1 and TRBJ2-5, is SAVISQKPSRDICQRGTSLTIQCQVDSQVTMMFWYRQQPGQSLTLIATANQGSEATYESGFVIDKFPISRPNLTFSTLTVSNMSPEDSSIYLCSVEPGGRETQYFGPGTRLLVL.

This clonotype appeared a few times. This rearrangement joins TRBV20-1 to TRBJ1-1; no definite D call. Trimming took off 5 bases at V and 5 bases at J, with 18 bases between the two ends. The CDR3 covers 14 residues. CDR1 DFQATT and CDR2 SNEGSKA come from the germline V gene (reference sequence). The CDR3 protein is CSAQRSGLLTEAFF. CDR3 coding DNA: TGCAGTGCTCAGCGTTCGGGCCTACTGACTGAAGCTTTCTTT.